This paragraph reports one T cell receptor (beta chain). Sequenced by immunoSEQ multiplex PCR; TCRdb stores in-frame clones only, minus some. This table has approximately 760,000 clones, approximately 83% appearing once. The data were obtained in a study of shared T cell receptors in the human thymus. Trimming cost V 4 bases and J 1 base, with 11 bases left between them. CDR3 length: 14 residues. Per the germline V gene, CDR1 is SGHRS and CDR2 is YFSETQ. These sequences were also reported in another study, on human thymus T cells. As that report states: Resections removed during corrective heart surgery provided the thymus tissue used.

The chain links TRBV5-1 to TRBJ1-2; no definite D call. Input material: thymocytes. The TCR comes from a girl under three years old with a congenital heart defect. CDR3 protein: CASSPFNINYGYTF. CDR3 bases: TGCGCCAGCAGCCCGTTCAACATTAACTATGGCTACACCTTC.